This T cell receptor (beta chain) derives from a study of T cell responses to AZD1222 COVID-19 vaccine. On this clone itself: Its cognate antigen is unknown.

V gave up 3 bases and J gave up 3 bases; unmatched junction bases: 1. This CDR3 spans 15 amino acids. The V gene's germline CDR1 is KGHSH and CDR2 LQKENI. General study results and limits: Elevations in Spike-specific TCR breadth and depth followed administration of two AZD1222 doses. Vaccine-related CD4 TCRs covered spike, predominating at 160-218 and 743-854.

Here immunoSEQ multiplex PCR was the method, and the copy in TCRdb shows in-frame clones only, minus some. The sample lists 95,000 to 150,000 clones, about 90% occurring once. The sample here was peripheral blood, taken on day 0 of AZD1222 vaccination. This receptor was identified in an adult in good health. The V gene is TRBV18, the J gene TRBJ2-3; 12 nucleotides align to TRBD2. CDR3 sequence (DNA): TGTGCCAGCTCACCCGGACTAGCGGGAACAGATACGCAGTATTTT. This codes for CASSPGLAGTDTQYF.